This is a list of T cell receptor beta chains from one sample in a study of blood T cell repertoires in COVID-19. The data were produced by immunoSEQ multiplex PCR, yet TCRdb's version contains in-frame clones alone and is incomplete. The profile covers roughly 50,000 clones, with more than 80% appearing a single time and around 20% taken by the ten largest. The sample was peripheral blood. These TCRs come from a human donor in a cohort sampled during active COVID-19. Both conserved end residues are part of each CDR3.

J gene,V gene,CDR3 protein
TRBJ1-1,TRBV30,CAWNKQGYTEAFF
TRBJ2-2,TRBV3-1/TRBV3-2,CASSEASRWTGELFF
TRBJ1-6,TRBV9,CASSVNSYNSPLHF
TRBJ2-3,TRBV5-6,CASSSKFSGTGTTDTQYF
TRBJ1-2,TRBV10-3,CAISESNSNYGYTF
TRBJ1-2,TRBV4-1,CASSHRQGNGYTF
TRBJ2-2,TRBV10-1,CASSENRQGPTGELFF
TRBJ1-2,TRBV10-3,CAISGSFLSDYGYTF
TRBJ1-6,TRBV29-1,CSVRQGANSPLHF
TRBJ2-3,TRBV5-4,CASSRQGSTDTQYF
TRBJ2-7,TRBV7-2,CASSLVLARTYEQYF
TRBJ1-2,TRBV5-1,CASSEGTGYGGYTF
TRBJ2-7,TRBV11-2,CASTRSPSYEQYF
TRBJ1-1,TRBV7-3,CASSQQGRDTEAFF
TRBJ2-3,TRBV9,CASSLPSGGDRTDTQYF
TRBJ1-2,TRBV4-1,CASSQDRSRDYGYTF
TRBJ2-6,TRBV27,CASLPPYVQTYDSGANVLTF
TRBJ2-1,TRBV7-8,CASSLVGVERYNEQFF
TRBJ1-1,TRBV19,CASSLGRGRVVRNTEAFF
TRBJ2-1,TRBV7-6,CASSLATGAGNEQFF
TRBJ2-7,TRBV6-5,CASSYLYEQYF
TRBJ1-2,TRBV25-1,CASSGSGGTYGYTF
TRBJ2-3,TRBV11-3,CASSLGAGNTDTQYF
TRBJ1-4,TRBV4-3,CASSHPGLAEKLFF
TRBJ1-1,TRBV7-2,CASSSDSYTEAFF
TRBJ1-1,TRBV6-5,CASSYGAGSAEAFF
TRBJ2-7,TRBV5-1,CASSLAKLAVSSYEQYF
TRBJ2-2,TRBV7-2,CASSLLLAGGTGELFF
TRBJ2-5,TRBV30,CAWSGLAAGTQYF
TRBJ2-3,TRBV10-3,CAISDPVGGGDTQYF
TRBJ2-7,TRBV6-2/TRBV6-3,CASSRSGGHEQYF
TRBJ1-3,TRBV7-8,CASSLDDRVIGNTIYF
TRBJ2-5,TRBV5-6,CASSPTGLGETQYF
TRBJ1-3,TRBV6-5,CASRPQGTGNTIYF
TRBJ1-6,TRBV10-2,CASSVDRELSPLHF
TRBJ2-5,TRBV9,CASSVAGEQETQYF
TRBJ1-1,TRBV7-2,CASSFARGDTEAFF